A single sample is the source of the 15 T cell receptor beta chains below, sequenced in a study of identical twins. TCRdb ran MiXCR on the 5' RACE reads and lists one entry per CDR3 protein. This table has 500,000 or so distinct CDR3 sequences, 22% appearing once. The same specimen was also included in a second study, on T cells expressing NK-cell markers.

The specimen was CD4+ T cells sorted from blood. The receptors originated from a woman under 30 in good health.

The V and J genes are TRBV7-3 and TRBJ1-1, with D possibly being TRBD1 (5 bases). The germline V and J ends were trimmed by 1 base and 5 bases, with 14 bases remaining between them. This CDR3 contains 15 residues. Germline CDR1 and CDR2: SGHTA and FQGTGA. CDR3 protein: CASSLRRQGGTEAFF. DNA for the CDR3: TGTGCCAGCAGCTTAAGGCGGCAGGGAGGGACTGAAGCTTTCTTT.

Only a few counts were recorded for this clonotype. The chain uses TRBV20-1 and TRBJ1-2; D remains ambiguous. Germline CDR1 reads DFQATT; CDR2 reads SNEGSKA (reference sequence). The CDR3 length is 12 residues. The ends were cut back, 1 base at V and 4 bases at J, with 7 bases in the middle. This CDR3 reads CSARVVSYGYTF. The DNA of the CDR3 is TGCAGTGCTAGAGTCGTCAGCTATGGCTACACCTTC.

This clonotype occurred once. The V gene is TRBV5-1, the J gene TRBJ2-7; D remains ambiguous. CDR1 and CDR2 (germline): SGHRS, YFSETQ. Trimming stripped 0 bases from V and 3 bases from J, with 13 bases between. The CDR3 is 15 residues long. CDR3 nucleotides: TGCGCCAGCAGCTTGGCCGGCGGTAGCTACTACGAGCAGTACTTC. Its protein is CASSLAGGSYYEQYF.

This rearrangement joins TRBV6-1 to TRBJ2-3; D perhaps matches TRBD1 (6 bases). Germline loops: CDR1 MNHNS, CDR2 SASEGT. The CDR3 runs 14 residues. Between the trimmed V and J ends, which lost 5 bases and 2 bases, there was a span of 11 bases. CDR3 region: CASSPRTATDTQYF. In nucleotides, the CDR3 is TGTGCCAGCAGTCCCAGGACAGCCACAGATACGCAGTATTTT.

This clonotype was observed a handful of times. The V gene is TRBV2, the J gene TRBJ1-5; TRBD1 agrees at 12 bases. V shed 7 bases and J 7 bases; nucleotides not matched to a gene: 8. CDR1 is SNHLY and CDR2 is FYNNEI in the germline V gene. The CDR3 contains 15 residues. CDR3 sequence (DNA): TGTGCCAGCAAGGGACAGGGGGCGGTAAGGCAGCCCCAGCATTTT. Protein product: CASKGQGAVRQPQHF.

This clonotype was seen repeatedly, ten times or more. This chain joins TRBV7-2 and TRBJ2-3; 9 bases match TRBD2. The V gene end was trimmed by 2 bases and the J gene end by 0 bases; junction bases not matched to a gene: 6. This CDR3 has 17 residues. Germline V gene lookup returns CDR1 SGHTA and CDR2 FQGNSA. This CDR3 reads CASSLRRAGGSTDTQYF. CDR3 bases: TGTGCCAGCAGCTTAAGGAGAGCGGGAGGTAGCACAGATACGCAGTATTTT. The full variable domain, its missing parts supplied by reference TRBV7-2 and TRBJ2-3, is GAGVSQSPSNKVTEKGKDVELRCDPISGHTALYWYRQSLGQGLEFLIYFQGNSAPDKSGLPSDRFSAERTGGSVSTLTIQRTQQEDSAVYLCASSLRRAGGSTDTQYFGPGTRLTVL.

This clonotype appeared a few times. V gene TRBV19 combines with J gene TRBJ2-1, with 10 bases that match TRBD2. The CDR3 runs 16 residues. From germline, CDR1 is LNHDA and CDR2 SQIVND (reference sequence). J gave up 6 bases and V 5 bases, and 10 bases lay outside the gene matches. Here the CDR3 reads CASSHTPSGGSNEQFF. The DNA of the CDR3 is TGTGCCAGTAGTCATACACCTAGCGGGGGCTCCAATGAGCAGTTCTTC. The whole variable domain, filled in from reference TRBV19 and TRBJ2-1, reads DGGITQSPKYLFRKEGQNVTLSCEQNLNHDAMYWYRQDPGQGLRLIYYSQIVNDFQKGDIAEGYSVSREKKESFPLTVTSAQKNPTAFYLCASSHTPSGGSNEQFFGPGTRLTVL.

The sample holds a few counts of this clonotype. The J gene is TRBJ1-2, the V gene TRBV18; D is uncertain. The CDR3 sequence is 11 residues long. Germline CDR1 is KGHSH and CDR2 is LQKENI. V gave up 2 bases and J gave up 3 bases, with 1 base separating them. The CDR3 loop is CASSPDYGYTF. For the CDR3, the DNA is TGTGCCAGCTCACCAGACTATGGCTACACCTTC.

The CDR3 bases are TGTGCCAGCAGCCCCGCGGGGGGCGGAGAGACCCAGTACTTC. Its protein product is CASSPAGGGETQYF. This chain connects TRBV7-3 to TRBJ2-5; 8 positions match TRBD2. CDR3 size: 14 residues. V dropped 5 bases and J dropped 4; count of bases not matched to a gene: 6. CDR1 and CDR2 from the germline V gene are SGHTA and FQGTGA. The entire variable domain, with the rest obtained from reference TRBV7-3 and TRBJ2-5, is as follows: GAGVSQTPSNKVTEKGKYVELRCDPISGHTALYWYRQSLGQGPEFLIYFQGTGAADDSGLPNDRFFAVRPEGSVSTLKIQRTERGDSAVYLCASSPAGGGETQYFGPGTRLLVL.

In regard to this clonotype: At one of its ends the junction is not consistent with the germline gene, which may arise from a read error. The rearrangement uses TRBV12-3 or TRBV12-4 and TRBJ2-5; D is undetermined. The CDR3 totals 13 residues. Here the CDR3 reads CACSSTPPWTQYF. CDR3 coding DNA: TGTGCCTGCAGTTCCACGCCTCCATGGACCCAGTACTTC.

This clonotype was observed many times. The rearrangement joins TRBV12-3 or TRBV12-4 to TRBJ2-7; the match to TRBD1 covers 7 bases. V dropped 4 bases and J dropped 3; count of bases not matched to a gene: 6. The CDR3 has 14 residues. CDR3 sequence reads: CASSYRDRDYEQYF. The DNA of the CDR3 is TGTGCCAGCAGTTACCGGGACAGAGACTACGAGCAGTACTTC.

The chain carries TRBV29-1 and TRBJ2-2, with D tentatively TRBD2 (5 bases). From germline, CDR1 is SQVTM and CDR2 ANQGSEA. The CDR3 runs to 13 residues. V was trimmed by 6 bases and J by 5 bases, leaving 13 bases between them. As DNA, the CDR3 is TGCAGCGTCGCAGTGAGGAGGACCGGGGAGCTGTTTTTT. This sequence encodes CSVAVRRTGELFF.

DNA of the CDR3: TGCAGTGCTCGACTACCGGGTGGTGGGGATCAGCCCCAGCATTTT. Protein sequence: CSARLPGGGDQPQHF. This sequence joins TRBV20-1 and TRBJ1-5; D not resolved. The germline V gene encodes CDR1 DFQATT and CDR2 SNEGSKA (reference sequence). Trimming took 5 bases from V and 5 from J, leaving 19 bases between them. This CDR3 is 15 amino acids long.

This clonotype was observed a few times. This chain uses TRBV7-9 with TRBJ2-1; D possibly corresponds to TRBD1 (5 bases). CDR3 length: 13 residues. V lost 7 bases and J 7 bases, leaving 14 bases between the germline ends. Germline loops: CDR1 SEHNR, CDR2 FQNEAQ (reference sequence). The CDR3, as DNA: TGTGCCAGCATCCCCTGGGGCCTAAATGAGCAGTTCTTC. Translated: CASIPWGLNEQFF.

The rearrangement links TRBV10-3 to TRBJ2-3; D possibly matches TRBD1 or TRBD2 (6 bases each). This CDR3 is 16 amino acids long. V lost 6 bases to trimming and J lost 2 bases, with 18 bases between them. CDR1 is ENHRY and CDR2 is SYGVKD in the germline V gene. CDR3 region: CAISGGSNRVTDTQYF. The DNA of the CDR3 is TGTGCCATCAGCGGGGGCAGTAATAGGGTCACAGATACGCAGTATTTT.